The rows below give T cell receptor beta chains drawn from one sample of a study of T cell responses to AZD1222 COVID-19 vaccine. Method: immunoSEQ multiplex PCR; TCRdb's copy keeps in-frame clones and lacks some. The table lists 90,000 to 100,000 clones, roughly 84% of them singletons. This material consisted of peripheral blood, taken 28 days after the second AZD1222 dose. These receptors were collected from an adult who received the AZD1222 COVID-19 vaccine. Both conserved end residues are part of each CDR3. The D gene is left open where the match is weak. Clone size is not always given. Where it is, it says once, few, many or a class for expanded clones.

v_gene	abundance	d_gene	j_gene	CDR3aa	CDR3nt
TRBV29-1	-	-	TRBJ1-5	CSVEDRGLREPYSNQPQHF	TGCAGCGTTGAAGATCGAGGGCTCCGGGAACCATATAGCAATCAGCCCCAGCATTTT
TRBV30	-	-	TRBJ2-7	CAWNKGGSYEQYF	TGTGCCTGGAATAAGGGAGGTTCCTACGAGCAGTACTTC
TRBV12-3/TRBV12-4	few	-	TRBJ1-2	CASSLESLYGYTF	TGTGCCAGCAGTTTAGAGTCCCTCTATGGCTACACCTTC
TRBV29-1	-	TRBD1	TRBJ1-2	CSVEGQGGGYTF	TGCAGCGTTGAGGGACAGGGAGGGGGCTACACCTTC
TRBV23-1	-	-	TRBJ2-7	CASSPTLLGEDSYEQYF	TGCGCCAGCAGCCCAACCCTACTGGGAGAGGATAGCTACGAGCAGTACTTC
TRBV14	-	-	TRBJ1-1	CASSPPGDRAFF	TGTGCCAGCAGCCCTCCAGGTGATCGGGCTTTCTTT
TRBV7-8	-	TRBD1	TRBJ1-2	CASSRGGLGYGYTF	TGTGCCAGCAGCCGAGGGGGCTTAGGATATGGCTACACCTTC
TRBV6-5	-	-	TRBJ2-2	CASSPTAHTGELFF	TGTGCCAGCAGCCCCACCGCTCACACCGGGGAGCTGTTTTTT
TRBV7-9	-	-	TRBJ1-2	CASSRGGYRNQDYGYTF	TGTGCCAGCAGCCGGGGGGGATACAGGAATCAGGACTATGGCTACACCTTC
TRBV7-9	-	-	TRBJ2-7	CASSSRENPYEQYF	TGTGCCAGCAGCTCACGGGAGAACCCCTACGAGCAGTACTTC
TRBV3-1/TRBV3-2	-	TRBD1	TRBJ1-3	CASSLTGGRGNTIYF	TGTGCCAGCAGCCTAACAGGGGGCAGAGGAAACACCATATATTTT
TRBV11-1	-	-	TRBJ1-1	CASSSSVTGNTEAFF	TGTGCCAGCAGCTCCTCAGTAACTGGGAACACTGAAGCTTTCTTT
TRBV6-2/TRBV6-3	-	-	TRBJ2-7	CASSLYSSYEQYF	TGTGCCAGCAGTTTATACAGTTCCTACGAGCAGTACTTC
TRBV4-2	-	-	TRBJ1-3	CASSQAGQGNTIYF	TGTGCCAGCAGCCAAGCGGGCCAGGGAAACACCATATATTTT
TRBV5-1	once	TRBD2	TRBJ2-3	CASSNSGLANPGWDTQYF	TGCGCCAGCAGCAATTCGGGACTAGCAAACCCCGGTTGGGATACGCAGTATTTT
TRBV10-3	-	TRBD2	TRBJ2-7	CAISEGLAGVYEQYF	TGTGCCATCAGTGAGGGACTAGCGGGAGTTTACGAGCAGTACTTC
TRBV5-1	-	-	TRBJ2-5	CASMRTAETQYF	TGCGCCAGCATGCGAACCGCGGAGACCCAGTACTTC
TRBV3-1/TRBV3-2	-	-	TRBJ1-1	CASSLRRGGTEAFF	TGTGCCAGCAGCCTCCGGAGGGGTGGGACTGAAGCTTTCTTT
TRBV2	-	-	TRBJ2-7	CASSAEVDYEQYF	TGTGCCAGCAGTGCCGAAGTTGACTACGAGCAGTACTTC
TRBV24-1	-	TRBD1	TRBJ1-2	CATSSPRTGGQEYGYTF	TGTGCCACCAGTTCCCCACGGACAGGGGGCCAGGAGTATGGCTACACCTTC
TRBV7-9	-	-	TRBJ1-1	CASSLEGRNTEAFF	TGTGCCAGCAGCTTAGAAGGACGGAACACTGAAGCTTTCTTT
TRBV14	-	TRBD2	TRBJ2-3	CASSPLAGGSTDTQYF	TGTGCCAGCAGCCCATTAGCGGGGGGATCCACAGATACGCAGTATTTT
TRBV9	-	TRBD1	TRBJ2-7	CASSALPGTGAEQYF	TGTGCCAGCAGCGCCCTGCCCGGGACAGGGGCCGAGCAGTACTTC
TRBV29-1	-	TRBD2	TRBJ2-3	CSVDGGSGTDTQYF	TGCAGCGTTGATGGCGGGAGTGGCACAGATACGCAGTATTTT
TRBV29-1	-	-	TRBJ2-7	CSVATPFSYEQYF	TGCAGCGTTGCTACACCCTTTTCCTACGAGCAGTACTTC
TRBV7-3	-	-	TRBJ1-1	CASSPLGGERAFF	TGTGCCAGCAGCCCCCTGGGGGGGGAGAGAGCTTTCTTT
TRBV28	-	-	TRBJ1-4	CASSFQDLSREKLFF	TGTGCCAGCAGTTTTCAGGACTTGAGTAGGGAAAAACTGTTTTTT
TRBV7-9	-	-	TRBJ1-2	CASSLGVPASGGYTF	TGTGCCAGCAGCTTAGGAGTTCCGGCCTCCGGGGGCTACACCTTC
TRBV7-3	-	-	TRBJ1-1	CASSQNRARRAFF	TGTGCCAGCAGCCAGAACCGGGCCAGGAGGGCTTTCTTT
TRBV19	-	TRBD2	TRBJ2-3	CASIGLATDTQYF	TGTGCCAGTATAGGACTAGCCACAGATACGCAGTATTTT
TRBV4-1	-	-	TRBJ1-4	CASSQDYIQNEKLFF	TGCGCCAGCAGCCAAGATTATATACAGAATGAAAAACTGTTTTTT
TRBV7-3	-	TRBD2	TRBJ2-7	CASSPFPAGEKLAF	TGTGCCAGCAGTCCCTTCCCCGCGGGGGAAAAACTAGCCTTC
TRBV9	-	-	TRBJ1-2	CASSGGNWWGYTF	TGTGCCAGCAGCGGGGGAAACTGGTGGGGCTACACCTTC
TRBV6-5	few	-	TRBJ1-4	CASSYGTTTNEKLFF	TGTGCCAGCAGTTATGGGACAACAACTAATGAAAAACTGTTTTTT
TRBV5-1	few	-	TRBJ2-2	CASSTDSSTGELFF	TGCGCCAGCAGCACCGACTCCTCTACCGGGGAGCTGTTTTTT
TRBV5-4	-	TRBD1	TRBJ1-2	CASSPGTGGADGYTF	TGTGCCAGCAGCCCAGGGACAGGGGGCGCCGATGGCTACACCTTC
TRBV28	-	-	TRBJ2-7	CASSSRVHYEQYF	TGTGCCAGCAGTTCCAGGGTCCACTACGAGCAGTACTTC
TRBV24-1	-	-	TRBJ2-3	CATSDSREDTQYF	TGTGCCACCAGTGATTCCCGTGAAGATACGCAGTATTTT
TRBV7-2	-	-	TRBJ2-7	CASSPSPGRAYEQYF	TGTGCCAGCAGCCCAAGCCCCGGGCGTGCGTACGAGCAGTACTTC